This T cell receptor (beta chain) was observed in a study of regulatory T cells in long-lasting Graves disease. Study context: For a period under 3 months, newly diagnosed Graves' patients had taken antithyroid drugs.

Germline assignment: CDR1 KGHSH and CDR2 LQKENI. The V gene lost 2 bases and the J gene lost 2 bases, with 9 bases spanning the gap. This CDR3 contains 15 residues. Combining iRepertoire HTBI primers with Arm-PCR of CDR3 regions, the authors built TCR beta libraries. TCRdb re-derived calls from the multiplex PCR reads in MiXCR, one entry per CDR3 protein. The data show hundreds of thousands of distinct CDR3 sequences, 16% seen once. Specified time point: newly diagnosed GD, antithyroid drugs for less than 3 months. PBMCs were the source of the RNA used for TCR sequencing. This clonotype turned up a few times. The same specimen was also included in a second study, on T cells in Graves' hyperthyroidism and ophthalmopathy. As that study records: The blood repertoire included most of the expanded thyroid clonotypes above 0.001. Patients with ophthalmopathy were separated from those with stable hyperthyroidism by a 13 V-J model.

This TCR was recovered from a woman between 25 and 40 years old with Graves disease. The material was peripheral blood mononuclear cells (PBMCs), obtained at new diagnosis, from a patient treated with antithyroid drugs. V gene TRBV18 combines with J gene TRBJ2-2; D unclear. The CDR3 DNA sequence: TGTGCCAGCTCACCAAGGCAGGATAACACCGGGGAGCTGTTTTTT. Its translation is CASSPRQDNTGELFF.